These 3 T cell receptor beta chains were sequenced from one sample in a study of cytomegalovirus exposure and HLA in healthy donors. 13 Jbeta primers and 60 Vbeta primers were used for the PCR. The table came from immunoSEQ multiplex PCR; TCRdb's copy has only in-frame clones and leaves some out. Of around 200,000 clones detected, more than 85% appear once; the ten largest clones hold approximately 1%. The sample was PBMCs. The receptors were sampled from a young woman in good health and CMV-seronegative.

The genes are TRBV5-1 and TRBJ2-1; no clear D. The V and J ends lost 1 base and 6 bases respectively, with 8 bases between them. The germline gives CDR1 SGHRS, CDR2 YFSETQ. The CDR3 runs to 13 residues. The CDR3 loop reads CASSLMVANEQFF. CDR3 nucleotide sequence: TGCGCCAGCAGCTTGATGGTGGCCAATGAGCAGTTCTTC.

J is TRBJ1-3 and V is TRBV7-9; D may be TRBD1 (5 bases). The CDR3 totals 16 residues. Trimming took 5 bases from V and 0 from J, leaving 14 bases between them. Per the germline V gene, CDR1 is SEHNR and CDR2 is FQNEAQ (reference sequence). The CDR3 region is CASSRRQWSSGNTIYF. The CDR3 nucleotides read TGTGCCAGCAGCCGGAGACAGTGGAGCTCTGGAAACACCATATATTTT.

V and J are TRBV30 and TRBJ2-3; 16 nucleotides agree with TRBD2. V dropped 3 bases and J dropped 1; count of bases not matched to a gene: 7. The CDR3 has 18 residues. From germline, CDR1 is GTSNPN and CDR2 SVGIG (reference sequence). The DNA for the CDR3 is TGTGCCTGGAGCAGGGGACTAGCGGGAGGGAGGGGCACAGATACGCAGTATTTT. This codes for CAWSRGLAGGRGTDTQYF.